This entry lists 16 T cell receptor beta chains sequenced from one sample in a study of breast tumors, draining lymph nodes, adjacent tissues. Samples came from axillary lymph nodes draining the breast cancer. Each CDR3 protein is one row after TCRdb ran MiXCR on the multiplex PCR reads. The repertoire holds 160,000 or so distinct CDR3 sequences, more than 25% seen once, with roughly 3.8% in the top ten. The source material was axillary lymph node tissue. The receptor source for this set is a female donor with breast cancer. Some clones in this sample may be carry-over from other donors' samples.

The chain has TRBV28 and TRBJ1-5; maybe TRBD1 (5 bases). Germline V gene sequence: CDR1 MDHEN, CDR2 SYDVKM. The CDR3 has 16 amino acids. Between the trimmed V and J ends, which lost 3 bases and 2 bases, there was a span of 14 bases. The chain's CDR3 is CASSFDQGDRNQPQHF. The CDR3 coding sequence is TGTGCCAGCAGTTTTGACCAGGGCGATCGCAATCAGCCCCAGCATTTT. Variable domain in full (rest from reference TRBV28 and TRBJ1-5): DVKVTQSSRYLVKRTGEKVFLECVQDMDHENMFWYRQDPGLGLRLIYFSYDVKMKEKGDIPEGYSVSREKKERFSLILESASTNQTSMYLCASSFDQGDRNQPQHFGDGTRLSIL.

Notes on this clonotype: Given the absence of the conserved phenylalanine or tryptophan at the CDR3 end, a read error is likely. The DNA is left out, because the CDR3 cannot be placed on it with certainty; the CDR3 is given as TCRdb lists it. The chain has TRBV5-1 and TRBJ1-5; TRBD1 was called by the table and not checked on the DNA. Germline CDR1 SGHRS, CDR2 YFSETQ. The CDR3 sequence runs 9 residues, both termini included. The CDR3 is CASSSGTGR.

Remarks on this clonotype: A much bigger clone sits one base away, suggesting this may be a read error. Since no conserved phenylalanine or tryptophan closes the CDR3, a read error is the likely cause. J is TRBJ1-5 and V is TRBV6-5, with D possibly TRBD1 on 5 matching bases. Trimming left V 0 bases short and J 3 bases short, with 9 bases between. This CDR3 spans 15 amino acids. Germline assignment: CDR1 MNHEY and CDR2 SVGAGI. Written as DNA, the CDR3 is TGTGCCAGCAGTTACTCGGGGGGGGACAATCAGCCCCAGCATCTT. Translation gives CASSYSGGDNQPQHL.

In regard to this clonotype: A much larger clone lies one base from this, so it may be a read error. The chain employs TRBV6-1 and TRBJ1-5; D perhaps matches TRBD1 (5 bases). CDR1 is MNHNS, CDR2 SASEGT, per germline. V was shortened by 7 bases and J by 0 bases, with 13 bases between the two germline ends. The CDR3 spans 15 residues. CDR3 bases: TGTGCCAGCAATCTCAGGGATCGTAGCAATCAGCCCCAGCATTTT. Amino acid sequence: CASNLRDRSNQPQHF.

The J gene is TRBJ2-7, the V gene TRBV29-1; 8 bases match TRBD1. Germline CDR1 reads SQVTM; CDR2 reads ANQGSEA. The CDR3 totals 14 residues. J was trimmed by 0 bases and V by 5 bases; bases with no gene match: 6. CDR3 sequence: CSVSGTGGSYEQYF. Written as DNA, the CDR3 is TGCAGCGTTTCCGGGACAGGAGGCTCCTACGAGCAGTACTTC.

To note about this clonotype: This CDR3 fails to terminate in the conserved phenylalanine or tryptophan, so it likely reflects a read error. The chain carries TRBV7-9 and TRBJ1-4; maybe TRBD1 (5 bases). The CDR3 runs 14 residues. Germline V gene sequence: CDR1 SEHNR, CDR2 FQNEAQ (reference sequence). CDR3 in amino acids: CASSPLEGNERLFL. The CDR3 DNA sequence: TGTGCCAGCAGCCCGTTGGAGGGGAATGAAAGACTGTTTCTT.

This clonotype showed up many times. The chain links TRBV20-1 to TRBJ1-3; D may be TRBD1 (5 bases). The CDR3 length is 13 residues. V was shortened by 6 bases and J by 4 bases, with 13 bases between the two germline ends. Germline V lookup: CDR1 DFQATT, CDR2 SNEGSKA (reference sequence). CDR3 protein: CSASGGSGNTIYF. As DNA, the CDR3 is TGCAGTGCCTCGGGGGGATCGGGAAACACCATATATTTT.

This clonotype has a count of ten or more. This chain links TRBV6-6 with TRBJ2-1; D is unresolved. The V gene's germline CDR1 is MNHNY and CDR2 SVGAGI (reference sequence). The CDR3 contains 12 residues. V was pared by 6 bases and J by 4 bases, with 7 bases between. CDR3 amino acids: CASRTTYNEQFF. As DNA, the CDR3 is TGTGCCAGCAGAACTACGTACAATGAGCAGTTCTTC.

The V and J genes are TRBV20-1 and TRBJ1-1, with 7 bases matching TRBD1. Trimming at V came to 4 bases and at J to 4 bases, leaving 12 bases not matched to a gene. This CDR3 comprises 15 residues. The germline V gene has CDR1 DFQATT and CDR2 SNEGSKA (reference sequence). CDR3 DNA sequence: TGCAGTGCTACCCCGGGGGCAGGGGGGAGCACTGAAGCTTTCTTT. Encoded protein: CSATPGAGGSTEAFF.

The J gene is TRBJ2-2, the V gene TRBV5-6; D gene unclear. The V gene's germline CDR1 is SGHDT and CDR2 YYEEEE. Trimming pared 0 bases from V and 7 bases from J, leaving 7 bases between. The CDR3 is made up of 13 amino acids. DNA for the CDR3: TGTGCCAGCAGCTTGGTCAGCAGCGGGGAGCTGTTTTTT. It specifies CASSLVSSGELFF.

This clonotype appeared many times. This chain connects TRBV7-9 to TRBJ1-4, with 10 bases identical to TRBD1. J was trimmed by 6 bases and V by 5 bases; bases with no gene match: 12. There are 17 residues in the CDR3. The germline gives CDR1 SEHNR, CDR2 FQNEAQ (reference sequence). Written as DNA, the CDR3 is TGTGCCAGCAGCCCCCGACCGGACAGGGGGTGGGATGAAAAACTGTTTTTT. Translated: CASSPRPDRGWDEKLFF.

Ten or more counts support this clonotype. The V gene is TRBV5-6, the J gene TRBJ2-7; either TRBD1 or TRBD2 may fit D (6 bases each). CDR1 and CDR2 from the germline V gene are SGHDT and YYEEEE. The CDR3 is 13 amino acids. Trimming cost V 1 base and J 2 bases, with 7 bases left between them. This CDR3 is CASSLRGPYEQYF. Here the CDR3 DNA reads TGTGCCAGCAGCTTGCGGGGGCCCTACGAGCAGTACTTC.

At least ten counts were recorded for this clonotype. The V and J genes are TRBV2 and TRBJ2-6, with D perhaps matching TRBD1 (6 bases). This CDR3 is 16 amino acids long. Germline V CDR1 and CDR2: SNHLY, FYNNEI. V lost 7 bases and J 0 bases, leaving 13 bases between the germline ends. CDR3 in amino acids: CASTGQLLSGANVLTF. The CDR3 nucleotides are TGTGCCAGCACCGGACAGCTCCTCTCTGGGGCCAACGTCCTGACTTTC.

This clonotype was seen ten or more times. This rearrangement joins TRBV9 to TRBJ2-2; 10 bases agree with TRBD2. CDR1 is SGDLS and CDR2 is YYNGEE in the germline V gene. V shed 4 bases and J 9 bases; nucleotides not matched to a gene: 15. The CDR3 contains 17 residues. In nucleotides, the CDR3 is TGTGCCAGCAGCCGCGCGGGGGGGCTAGCGGGAGTGAGGGAGCTGTTTTTT. Its translation: CASSRAGGLAGVRELFF.

This clonotype was recorded at least ten times. This chain joins TRBV12-3 or TRBV12-4 and TRBJ2-3; 10 positions match TRBD1. Unmatched junction bases numbered 6, after V lost 6 bases and J lost 3 bases. This CDR3 has 15 amino acids. CDR3 bases: TGTGCCAGCAGGCAGACAGGGGGCGAGACAGATACGCAGTATTTT. It yields the protein CASRQTGGETDTQYF.

The sample holds many counts of this clonotype. V is TRBV9 and J is TRBJ2-2; tentatively, D is TRBD1 or TRBD2 (5 bases each). Trimming took 0 bases from V and 4 from J, leaving 10 bases between them. The CDR3 length is 15 residues. From germline, CDR1 is SGDLS and CDR2 YYNGEE. The CDR3 DNA sequence: TGTGCCAGCAGCGTAGCTGGGGACGGCACCGGGGAGCTGTTTTTT. Its translation is CASSVAGDGTGELFF.